Given below is one T cell receptor beta chain in context. This sample was taken from a study of CD4 and CD8 cells across lung adenocarcinoma regions. Samples came from patients with localized non-small cell lung adenocarcinoma. The ends were cut back, 1 base at V and 0 bases at J, with 11 bases in the middle. This CDR3 contains 16 residues. TCRdb used MiXCR to reprocess the PCR reads, holding one entry per CDR3 protein. The data show 25,000 to 30,000 distinct CDR3 sequences, with around 56% seen just once and about half held by the top ten. The chain employs TRBV12-3 or TRBV12-4 and TRBJ2-3, with D perhaps TRBD2 (6 bases). Sequenced: CD8+ T cells from the center of a lung tumor. The sequence derives from a male donor with lung adenocarcinoma. The CD4 and CD8 labels of this study may be unreliable. DNA for the CDR3: TGTGCCAGCAGTTTAGACCTAGGAGGGAGCACAGATACGCAGTATTTT. This encodes CASSLDLGGSTDTQYF.